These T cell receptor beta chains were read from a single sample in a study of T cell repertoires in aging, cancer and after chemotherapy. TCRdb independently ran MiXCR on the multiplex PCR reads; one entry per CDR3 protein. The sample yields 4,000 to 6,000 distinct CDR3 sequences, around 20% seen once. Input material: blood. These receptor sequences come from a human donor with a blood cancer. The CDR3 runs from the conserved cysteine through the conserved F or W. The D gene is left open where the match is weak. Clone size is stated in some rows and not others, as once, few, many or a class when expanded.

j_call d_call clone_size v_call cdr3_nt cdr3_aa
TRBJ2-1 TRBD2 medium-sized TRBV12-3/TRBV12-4 TGTGCCAGCAGTCCGACTAGCGGGGGGGCCAACCATGAGCAGTTCTTC CASSPTSGGANHEQFF
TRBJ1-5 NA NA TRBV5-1 TGCGCCAGCAGTCTCACGGGGGCAGGAATTCAGCCCCAGCATTTT CASSLTGAGIQPQHF
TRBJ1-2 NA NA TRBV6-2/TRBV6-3 TGTGCCAGCAGTCTGAACAGAGCACTCAACTATGGCTACACCTTC CASSLNRALNYGYTF
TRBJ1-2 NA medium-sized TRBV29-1 TGCAGCGTCGATACCACCGTGGAAGGTGACTATGGCTACACCTTC CSVDTTVEGDYGYTF
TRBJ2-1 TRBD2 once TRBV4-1 TGCGCCAGCAGCCAAGAAGGGATCACTAGCGGGGGGTCCTACAATGAGCAGTTCTTC CASSQEGITSGGSYNEQFF
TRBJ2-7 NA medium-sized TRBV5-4 TGTGCCAGCAGCCCCATCGACACGGACGAGCAGTACTTC CASSPIDTDEQYF
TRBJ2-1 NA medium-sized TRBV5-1 TGCGCCAGCAGCTCTGACAGTACTTGGTACAATGAGCAGTTCTTC CASSSDSTWYNEQFF
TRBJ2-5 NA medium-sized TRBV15 TGTGCCACCAGCAGCCGGGGACTTGAGACCCAGTACTTC CATSSRGLETQYF
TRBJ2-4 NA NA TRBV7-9 TGTGCCAGCAGCCCCCAAGAGAAGCTAGCCAAAAACATTCAGTACTTC CASSPQEKLAKNIQYF
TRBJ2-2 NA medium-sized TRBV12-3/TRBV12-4 TGTGCCAGCAGCCCCCAACAGGGTGTGGCTGGGGAGCTGTTTTTT CASSPQQGVAGELFF
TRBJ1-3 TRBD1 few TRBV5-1 TGCGCCAGCAGGAGGGGACAGGGGGTTTCTGGAAACACCATATATTTT CASRRGQGVSGNTIYF
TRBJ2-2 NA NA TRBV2 TGTGCCAGCAGACGGGACAACTTAAACACCGGGGAGCTGTTTTTT CASRRDNLNTGELFF
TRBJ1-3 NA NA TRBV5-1 TGCGCCAGCAGGGGACCAGGGGCCTCTGGAAACACCATATATTTT CASRGPGASGNTIYF
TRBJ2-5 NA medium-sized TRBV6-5 TGTGCCAGCAGTTACGGGGGTTTCTTGGAGACCCAGTACTTC CASSYGGFLETQYF
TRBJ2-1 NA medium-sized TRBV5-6 TGTGCCAGCAGCTTGCCACGGTCTGAGCAGTTCTTC CASSLPRSEQFF
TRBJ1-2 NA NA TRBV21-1 TGTGCCAGCAGCGTCCGGGACAGGACATTCTATGGCTACACCTTC CASSVRDRTFYGYTF
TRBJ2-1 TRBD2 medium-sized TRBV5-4 TGTGCCAGCAGCCGGGCTAGCGGGGGGCTATCCTACAATGAGCAGTTCTTC CASSRASGGLSYNEQFF
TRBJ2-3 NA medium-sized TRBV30 TGTGCCTGGAGTGCGAAGATATCAGATACGCAGTATTTT CAWSAKISDTQYF
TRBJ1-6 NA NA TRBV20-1 TGCAGTGCTAGAGGGCCGGGCTCAAGCTCCTATAATTCACCCATCCACTTT CSARGPGSSSYNSPIHF
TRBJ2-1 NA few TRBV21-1 TGTGCCAGCCCGCCCAACCTAGCGGGGGACGACAATGAGCAGTTCTTC CASPPNLAGDDNEQFF
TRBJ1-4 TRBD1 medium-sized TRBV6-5 TGTGCCAGCAGTCTGACAGGGGCGGGAGGAAAACTGTTTTTT CASSLTGAGGKLFF
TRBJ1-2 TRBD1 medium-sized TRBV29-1 TGCAGCGCACCGGGACAGGGGGCGCATGGCTACACCTTC CSAPGQGAHGYTF
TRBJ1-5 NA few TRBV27 TGTGCCAGCAGTTCCGGGCCAACTCCATACAATCAGCCCCAGCATTTT CASSSGPTPYNQPQHF
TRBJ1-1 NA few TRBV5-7 TGTGCCAGCAGCTTGGTGGTAGGGGACACTGAAGCTTTCTTT CASSLVVGDTEAFF
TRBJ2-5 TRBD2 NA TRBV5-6 TGTGCCAGCAGCGGGACTAGCGGGGGGCAAGAGACCCAGTACTTC CASSGTSGGQETQYF
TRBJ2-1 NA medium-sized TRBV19 TGTGCCAGTAGTAGAAGGACGGGGGCCCAGTACAATGAGCAGTTCTTC CASSRRTGAQYNEQFF
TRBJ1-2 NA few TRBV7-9 TGTGCCAGCAGCTTAGGGACGGCAGCGCTATTTGGCTACACCTTC CASSLGTAALFGYTF
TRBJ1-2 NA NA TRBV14 TGTGCCAGCAGCCTTTGGGACGCCGGCTACACCTTC CASSLWDAGYTF
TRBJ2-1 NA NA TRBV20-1 TGCAGTGCTAGCGGGGGCTCCTACAATAAGCAGTTCTTC CSASGGSYNKQFF
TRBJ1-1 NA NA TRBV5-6 TGTGCCAGCAGCTTGGCCCGGGGGACGTACACTGAAGCTTTCTTT CASSLARGTYTEAFF
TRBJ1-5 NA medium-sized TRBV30 TGTGCCTGGAGTATTGGACGGAGCAATCAGCCCCAGCATTTT CAWSIGRSNQPQHF
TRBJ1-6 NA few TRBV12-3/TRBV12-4 TGTGCCAGCAGTTTTGGGGTCTCCTATAATTCACCCCTCCACTTT CASSFGVSYNSPLHF
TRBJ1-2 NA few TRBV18 TGTGCCAGCTCACCACCGAGCACAGGTCCTACTATGGGCTACACCTTC CASSPPSTGPTMGYTF
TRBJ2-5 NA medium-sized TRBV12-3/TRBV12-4 TGTGCCAGCAGGATCAGGGGTGAGACCCAGTACTTC CASRIRGETQYF
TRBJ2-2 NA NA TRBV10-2 TGCGCCAGCAGTGAGCCCATCCCCGACACCGGGGAGCTGTTTTTT CASSEPIPDTGELFF
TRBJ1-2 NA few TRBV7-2 TGTGCCAGCAGCTTACCGGTTAAGAGAGGCTACACCTTC CASSLPVKRGYTF
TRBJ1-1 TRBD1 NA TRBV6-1 TGTGCCAGCAGCCGTCAGGGGGCGCGTCTCACTGAAGCTTTCTTT CASSRQGARLTEAFF
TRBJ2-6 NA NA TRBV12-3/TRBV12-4 TGTGCCAGCAGTTTCGGCGGGACGGGGACCAACGTCCTGACTTTC CASSFGGTGTNVLTF
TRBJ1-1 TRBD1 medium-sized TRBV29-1 TGCAGCGTTTCTGACAGGGGGAACACTGAAGCTTTCTTT CSVSDRGNTEAFF
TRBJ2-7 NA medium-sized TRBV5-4 TGTGCCAGCAGCTTCGGGACGGACTCCTACGAGCAGTACTTC CASSFGTDSYEQYF
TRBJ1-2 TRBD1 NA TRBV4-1 TGCGCCAGCAGCCCCTCAGGGGGCGCTTCCTATGGCTACACCTTC CASSPSGGASYGYTF
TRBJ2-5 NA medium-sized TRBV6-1 TGTGCCAGCAGAGGACATACCCAAGAGACCCAGTACTTC CASRGHTQETQYF
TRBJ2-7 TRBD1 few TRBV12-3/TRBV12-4 TGTGCCAGCAGTGACCTGGGACAGGGCCACTACGAGCAGTACTTC CASSDLGQGHYEQYF
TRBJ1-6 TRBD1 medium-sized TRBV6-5 TGTGCCAGCAGTATACGGAGGGGACAGGGGGCGCGCAATTCACCCCTCCACTTT CASSIRRGQGARNSPLHF
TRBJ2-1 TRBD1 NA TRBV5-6 TGTGCCAGCAGCTTGCCGGGACAGGGTAGGTTAGGGCAGTTCTTC CASSLPGQGRLGQFF
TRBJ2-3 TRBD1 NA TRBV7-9 TGTGCCAGCAGCTCGACAGGGGGCTGGTCAGATACGCAGTATTTT CASSSTGGWSDTQYF
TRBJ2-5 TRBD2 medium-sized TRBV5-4 TGTGCCAGCAGCACTGCGGGGGGGCTAGGAGAGACCCAGTACTTC CASSTAGGLGETQYF
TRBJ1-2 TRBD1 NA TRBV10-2 TGCGCCAGCAGTGAAGGGGGCTGGTATGGCTACACCTTC CASSEGGWYGYTF
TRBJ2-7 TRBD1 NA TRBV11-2 TGTGCCAGCAGCGCCAACCGGGACAGGGTCCACGAGCAGTACTTC CASSANRDRVHEQYF
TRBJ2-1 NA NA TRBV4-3 TGTGCCAGCAGCCAAGCCTCCGAGCAGTTCTTC CASSQASEQFF
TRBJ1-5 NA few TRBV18 TGTGCCAGCTCACCAGGCAGGGATCAGCCCCAGCATTTT CASSPGRDQPQHF
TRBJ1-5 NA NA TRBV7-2 TGTGCCAGCAGCCAGGGTGTGGGCAATCAGCCCCAGCATTTT CASSQGVGNQPQHF
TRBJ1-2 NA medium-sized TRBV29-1 TGCAGCGTCCTTTGGGGGCAAAACTATGGCTACACCTTC CSVLWGQNYGYTF
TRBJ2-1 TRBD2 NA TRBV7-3 TGTGCCAGCAGCTTAACTAGCGGGGGGGACTACAATGAGCAGTTCTTC CASSLTSGGDYNEQFF
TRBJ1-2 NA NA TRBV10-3 TGTGCCATCAGTGAGTCGAGGGTGAGGAGGAGTGGCTACACCTTC CAISESRVRRSGYTF
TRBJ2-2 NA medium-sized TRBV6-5 TGTGCCAGCAGGACCAGCGACAGTACCGGGGAGCTGTTTTTT CASRTSDSTGELFF
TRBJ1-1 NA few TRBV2 TGTGCCAGCAGTTACCTAAGGGGGGAAGCTTTCTTT CASSYLRGEAFF
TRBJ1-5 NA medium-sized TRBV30 TGTGCCTGGAGTGGGGGGGTGGATCAGCCCCAGCATTTT CAWSGGVDQPQHF
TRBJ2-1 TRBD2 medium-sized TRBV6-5 TGTGCCAGCACCAATAGCGGGGGAGCATACAATGAGCAGTTCTTC CASTNSGGAYNEQFF
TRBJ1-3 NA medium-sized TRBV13 TGTGCCAGCAGGCTACCCTCTGGAAACACCATATATTTT CASRLPSGNTIYF